These 6 T cell receptor beta chains came from one sample sequenced in a study of blood T cell repertoires in COVID-19. Produced via immunoSEQ multiplex PCR; TCRdb's table is partial and in-frame only. The sample includes just over 95,000 clones, 82% of them seen just once. Material: peripheral blood. The receptors here all came from an elderly man with acute or convalescent COVID-19.

This clone was found a few times. This chain uses TRBV23-1 with TRBJ2-7; TRBD1 matches at 7 bases. TRBV23-1 counts as an open reading frame of uncertain function. There are 19 residues in the CDR3. Losses at the gene ends were 2 bases for V and 0 bases for J; bases not matched to a gene: 16. The CDR3 DNA reads TGCGCCAGCAGTCAAGAGGGACAGCCGCTGTCTGCCTTCTCCTACGAGCAGTACTTC. As protein: CASSQEGQPLSAFSYEQYF.

The V gene is TRBV4-1, the J gene TRBJ2-4; D possibly corresponds to TRBD1 (5 bases). Trimming cost V 0 bases and J 4 bases, with 13 bases left between them. Germline loops: CDR1 MGHRA, CDR2 YSYEKL. This CDR3 is built from 16 residues. CDR3 amino acids: CASSQEVTGLKNIQYF. The DNA for the CDR3 is TGCGCCAGCAGCCAAGAAGTAACAGGCCTAAAAAACATTCAGTACTTC.

The rearrangement joins TRBV3-1 (or the pseudogene TRBV3-2) to TRBJ1-5; D not resolved. The length of the CDR3 is 12 residues. Trimming took 0 bases from V and 6 from J, leaving 3 bases between them. Germline values: CDR1 LGHDT, CDR2 YNNKEL (reference sequence). CDR3: CASSQESQPQHF. CDR3 DNA: TGTGCCAGCAGCCAAGAGAGTCAGCCCCAGCATTTT.

The chain links TRBV6-2 or TRBV6-3 to TRBJ1-5, with D perhaps matching TRBD1 (5 bases). The CDR3 extends over 15 amino acids. Trimming took 1 base from V and 1 from J, leaving 8 bases between them. CDR1 MNHEY and CDR2 SVGEGT come from the germline V gene. The CDR3 region is CASSYWGLSNQPQHF. As DNA, the CDR3 is TGTGCCAGCAGTTACTGGGGCTTGAGCAATCAGCCCCAGCATTTT.

Only one count was recorded for this clone. The chain couples TRBV18 to TRBJ2-1; the match to TRBD2 covers 7 bases. Germline trimming cut 2 bases from V and 2 bases from J; bases unmatched to any gene: 6. This CDR3 is built from 16 residues. Germline V gene data show CDR1 as KGHSH and CDR2 as LQKENI. CDR3 coding DNA: TGTGCCAGCTCACCAGCGGGAGTTAGGACCTACAATGAGCAGTTCTTC. Encoded protein: CASSPAGVRTYNEQFF.

V gene TRBV3-1 (or the pseudogene TRBV3-2) combines with J gene TRBJ2-7; D may be TRBD2 (5 bases). The germline V and J ends were trimmed by 4 bases and 3 bases, with 10 bases remaining between them. CDR3 length: 13 amino acids. Germline values: CDR1 LGHDT, CDR2 YNNKEL (reference sequence). The CDR3 sequence is CASSLGIYYEQYF. The DNA of the CDR3 is TGTGCCAGCAGCCTCGGGATCTACTACGAGCAGTACTTC.